This T cell receptor (beta chain) was captured in a study of cytomegalovirus exposure and HLA in healthy donors. The sample holds one count of this clone. The PCR made use of 60 Vbeta and 13 Jbeta primers. The assay was immunoSEQ multiplex PCR, and TCRdb's table has in-frame clones only and misses some. The sample has approximately 27,000 clones; roughly 70% are singletons. V was clipped by 2 bases and J by 3 bases, with 7 bases between them. The length of the CDR3 is 13 residues. Germline V gene data show CDR1 as SGHDT and CDR2 as YYEEEE. The sequence came from a woman between 45 and 60 years old in good health and CMV-seronegative. The gene calls are TRBV5-6 and TRBJ2-3; D might be TRBD1 (6 bases). Sample: PBMCs. The CDR3 protein is CASSFDRTDTQYF. DNA for the CDR3: TGTGCCAGCAGCTTCGACAGGACAGATACGCAGTATTTT.